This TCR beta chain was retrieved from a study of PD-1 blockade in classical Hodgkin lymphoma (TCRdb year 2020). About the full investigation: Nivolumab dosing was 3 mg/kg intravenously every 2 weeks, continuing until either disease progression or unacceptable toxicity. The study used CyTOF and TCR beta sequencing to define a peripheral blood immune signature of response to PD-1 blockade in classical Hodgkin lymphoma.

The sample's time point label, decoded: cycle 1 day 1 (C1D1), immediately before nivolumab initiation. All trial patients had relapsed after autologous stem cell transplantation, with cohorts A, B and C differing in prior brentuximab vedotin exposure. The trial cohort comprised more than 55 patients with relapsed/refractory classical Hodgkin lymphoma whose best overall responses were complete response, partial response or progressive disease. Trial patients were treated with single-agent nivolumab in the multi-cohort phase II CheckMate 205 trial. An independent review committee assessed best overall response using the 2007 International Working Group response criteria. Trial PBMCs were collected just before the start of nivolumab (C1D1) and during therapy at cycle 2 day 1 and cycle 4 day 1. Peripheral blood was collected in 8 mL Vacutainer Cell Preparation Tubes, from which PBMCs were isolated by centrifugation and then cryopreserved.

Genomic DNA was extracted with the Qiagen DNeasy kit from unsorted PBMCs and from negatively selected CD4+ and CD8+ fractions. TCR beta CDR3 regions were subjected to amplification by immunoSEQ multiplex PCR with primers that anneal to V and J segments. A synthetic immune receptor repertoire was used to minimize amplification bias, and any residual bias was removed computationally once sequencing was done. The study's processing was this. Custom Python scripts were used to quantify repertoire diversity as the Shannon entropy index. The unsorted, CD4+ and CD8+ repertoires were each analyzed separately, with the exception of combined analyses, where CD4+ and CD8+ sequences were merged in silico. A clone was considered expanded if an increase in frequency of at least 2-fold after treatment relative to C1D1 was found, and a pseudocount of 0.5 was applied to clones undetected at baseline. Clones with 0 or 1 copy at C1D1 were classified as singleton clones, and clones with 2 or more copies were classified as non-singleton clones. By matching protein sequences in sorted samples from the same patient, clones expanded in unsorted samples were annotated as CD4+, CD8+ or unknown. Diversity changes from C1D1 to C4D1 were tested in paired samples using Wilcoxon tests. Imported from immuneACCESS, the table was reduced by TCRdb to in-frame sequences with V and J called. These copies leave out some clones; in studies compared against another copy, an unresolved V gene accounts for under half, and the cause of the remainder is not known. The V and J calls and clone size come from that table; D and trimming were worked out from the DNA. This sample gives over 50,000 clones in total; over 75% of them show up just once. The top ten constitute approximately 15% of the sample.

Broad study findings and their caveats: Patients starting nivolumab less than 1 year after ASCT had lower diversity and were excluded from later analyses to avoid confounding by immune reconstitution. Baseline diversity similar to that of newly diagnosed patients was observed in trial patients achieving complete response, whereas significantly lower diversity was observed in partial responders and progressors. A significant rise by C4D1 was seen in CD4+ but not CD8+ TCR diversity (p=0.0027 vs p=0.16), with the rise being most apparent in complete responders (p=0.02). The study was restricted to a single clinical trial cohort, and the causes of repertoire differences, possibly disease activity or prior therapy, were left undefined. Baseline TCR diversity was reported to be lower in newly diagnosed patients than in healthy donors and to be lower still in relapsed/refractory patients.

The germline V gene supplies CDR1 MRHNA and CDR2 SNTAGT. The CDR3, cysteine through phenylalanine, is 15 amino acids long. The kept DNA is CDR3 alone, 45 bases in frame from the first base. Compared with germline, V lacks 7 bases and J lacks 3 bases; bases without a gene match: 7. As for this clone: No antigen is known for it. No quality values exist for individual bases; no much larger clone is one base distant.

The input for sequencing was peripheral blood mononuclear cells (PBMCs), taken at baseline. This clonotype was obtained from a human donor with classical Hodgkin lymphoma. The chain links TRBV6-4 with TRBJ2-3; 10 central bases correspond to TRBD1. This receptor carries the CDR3 CASMPGTGDTDTQYF. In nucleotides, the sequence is TGTGCCAGCATGCCCGGGACAGGGGATACAGATACGCAGTATTTT.